This T cell receptor (beta chain) was identified in a study of blood T cell repertoires in COVID-19. Study context: Both acute and convalescent COVID-19 samples were obtained from the United States, Italy and Spain. Sources were T cells, B-cell-depleted T cells, or PBMCs; the material itself was cDNA or gDNA.

In germline, CDR1 is LNHDA, CDR2 SQIVND (reference sequence). CDR3 length: 15 amino acids. Trimming removed 8 bases at V and 4 bases at J, with 18 bases between. Per the original methods: Cell counts per sample came from amplifying reference gene primers. Sequenced by immunoSEQ multiplex PCR; TCRdb stores in-frame clones only, minus some. That table gives V, J and clone size, and the DNA gave D and trimming. The table includes 250,000 to 300,000 clones, 80% to 90% detected once. This clone appeared a few times. Enrolment of Seattle patients took place during active infection, and they were followed longitudinally.

Sequencing was carried out using peripheral blood. This chain joins TRBV19 and TRBJ1-5, with a weak D call TRBD1 (6 bases). The receptor was isolated from an older woman with COVID-19, enrolled during active disease. As DNA, the CDR3 is TGTGCCAGTCAGACGGACTTTAGGGGGAATCAGCCCCAGCATTTT. This sequence encodes CASQTDFRGNQPQHF.